These 10 T cell receptor beta chains came from one sample sequenced in a study of blood T cell repertoires in COVID-19. Measured with immunoSEQ multiplex PCR; TCRdb has only the in-frame clones, and not every one. The profile covers around 60,000 clones, with approximately 90% appearing a single time and roughly 4% taken by the ten largest. The sample comprised peripheral blood. The receptors here all came from a man between 65 and 85 years old with acute or convalescent COVID-19.

This chain uses TRBV18 with TRBJ2-5; a possible D gene is TRBD2 (5 bases). The CDR3 is 13 amino acids. Trimming stripped 3 bases from V and 4 bases from J, with 9 bases between. Germline CDR1 KGHSH, CDR2 LQKENI. Here the CDR3 DNA reads TGTGCCAGCTCACCCCAGGAGGTAGAGACCCAGTACTTC. Its protein product is CASSPQEVETQYF.

This rearrangement joins TRBV20-1 to TRBJ2-2; D is perhaps TRBD2 (5 bases). CDR3 size: 12 residues. V lost 3 bases to trimming and J lost 5 bases, with 7 bases between them. Per germline, CDR1 DFQATT and CDR2 SNEGSKA (reference sequence). CDR3 nucleotides: TGCAGTGCTAGTGGACTGACCGGGGAGCTGTTTTTT. This encodes CSASGLTGELFF.

This clone showed up just a few times. The chain employs TRBV7-9 and TRBJ2-5; D is ambiguous. V was clipped by 2 bases and J by 5 bases, with 9 bases between them. The CDR3 contains 13 residues. Germline CDR1 and CDR2: SEHNR and FQNEAQ (reference sequence). CDR3 DNA: TGTGCCAGCAGCTTATCATGGGCGGAGACCCAGTACTTC. It yields the protein CASSLSWAETQYF. Based on the CDR3 plus reference TRBV7-9 and TRBJ2-5, the full variable domain is DTGVSQNPRHKITKRGQNVTFRCDPISEHNRLYWYRQTLGQGPEFLTYFQNEAQLEKSRLLSDRFSAERPKGSFSTLEIQRTEQGDSAMYLCASSLSWAETQYFGPGTRLLVL.

CDR3 loop: CANPDQGSGNTIYF. The CDR3 nucleotides read TGTGCCAACCCGGATCAGGGATCTGGAAACACCATATATTTT. This chain uses TRBV6-5 with TRBJ1-3, with a possible D match to TRBD1 (5 bases). CDR3 size: 14 residues. CDR1 MNHEY and CDR2 SVGAGI come from the germline V gene. Trimming stripped 10 bases from V and 1 base from J, with 14 bases between.

V usage is TRBV13 and J usage is TRBJ2-1; D unresolved. Trimming took 3 bases from V and 5 from J, leaving 14 bases between them. CDR3 size: 15 residues. CDR1 and CDR2 from the germline V gene are PRHDT and FYEKMQ (reference sequence). This CDR3 reads CASSLWAASHNEQFF. CDR3 in DNA: TGTGCCAGCAGCTTGTGGGCCGCCTCACACAATGAGCAGTTCTTC.

The chain joins TRBV7-8 to TRBJ2-1; 8 nucleotides agree with TRBD1. The CDR3 loop spans 17 amino acids. The ends lost 4 bases at V and 1 base at J; junction bases unmatched: 9. Germline V lookup: CDR1 SGHVS, CDR2 FQNEAQ. The CDR3 DNA sequence: TGTGCCAGCAGCTCTCAGGGGGCTAGGGGGTCCTACAATGAGCAGTTCTTC. Its protein is CASSSQGARGSYNEQFF.

The chain links TRBV5-4 to TRBJ2-7; unclear D gene. Germline V gene sequence: CDR1 SGHNT, CDR2 YYREEE (reference sequence). V was cut by 1 base and J by 2 bases, with 7 bases left in between. The length of the CDR3 is 13 residues. The CDR3 region has the DNA TGTGCCAGCAGCTTGAGCGCCGCCTACGAGCAGTACTTC. Translating it yields CASSLSAAYEQYF. The complete variable domain, with remaining parts taken from reference TRBV5-4 and TRBJ2-7, reads ETGVTQSPTHLIKTRGQQVTLRCSSQSGHNTVSWYQQALGQGPQFIFQYYREEENGRGNFPPRFSGLQFPNYSSELNVNALELDDSALYLCASSLSAAYEQYFGPGTRLTVT.

V and J are TRBV19 and TRBJ1-2; 10 bases are a match to TRBD1. This CDR3 has 12 amino acids. V shed 9 bases and J 5 bases; nucleotides not matched to a gene: 3. From germline, CDR1 is LNHDA and CDR2 SQIVND (reference sequence). The CDR3 loop reads CASRTGGYGYTF. The CDR3 bases are TGTGCCAGCCGGACAGGGGGGTATGGCTACACCTTC. Full variable domain (rest looked up from reference TRBV19 and TRBJ1-2): DGGITQSPKYLFRKEGQNVTLSCEQNLNHDAMYWYRQDPGQGLRLIYYSQIVNDFQKGDIAEGYSVSREKKESFPLTVTSAQKNPTAFYLCASRTGGYGYTFGSGTRLTVV.

V gene TRBV16 combines with J gene TRBJ1-1, with D maybe TRBD1 (6 bases). This CDR3 has 15 residues. Trimming stripped 2 bases from V and 5 bases from J, with 15 bases between. The V gene's germline CDR1 is KGHSY and CDR2 FQNENV. Written as DNA, the CDR3 is TGTGCCAGCAGCCAAGGTCAGGCAACAGGGACTGAAGCTTTCTTT. Protein: CASSQGQATGTEAFF.

This chain links TRBV11-2 with TRBJ1-1; possible D gene TRBD1, 5 bases. This CDR3 region has 15 residues. Trimming pared 5 bases from V and 0 bases from J, leaving 13 bases between. Germline CDR1 is SGHAT and CDR2 is FQNNGV. CDR3 sequence: CASSRDSTLNTEAFF. As DNA, the CDR3 is TGTGCCAGCAGCCGGGACTCCACGTTGAACACTGAAGCTTTCTTT.